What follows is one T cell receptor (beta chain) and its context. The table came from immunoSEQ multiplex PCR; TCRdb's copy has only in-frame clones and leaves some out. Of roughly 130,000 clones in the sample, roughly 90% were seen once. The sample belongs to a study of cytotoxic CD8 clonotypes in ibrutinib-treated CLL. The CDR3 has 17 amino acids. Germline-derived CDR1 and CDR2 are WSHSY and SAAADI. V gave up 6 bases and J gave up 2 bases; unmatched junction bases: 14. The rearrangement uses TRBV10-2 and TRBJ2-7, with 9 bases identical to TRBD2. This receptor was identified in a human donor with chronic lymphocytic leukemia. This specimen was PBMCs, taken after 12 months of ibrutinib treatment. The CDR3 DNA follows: TGCGCCAGCAGAGCTAGAAGTGGACTAGCGAGTACCTACGAGCAGTACTTC. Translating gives CASRARSGLASTYEQYF.